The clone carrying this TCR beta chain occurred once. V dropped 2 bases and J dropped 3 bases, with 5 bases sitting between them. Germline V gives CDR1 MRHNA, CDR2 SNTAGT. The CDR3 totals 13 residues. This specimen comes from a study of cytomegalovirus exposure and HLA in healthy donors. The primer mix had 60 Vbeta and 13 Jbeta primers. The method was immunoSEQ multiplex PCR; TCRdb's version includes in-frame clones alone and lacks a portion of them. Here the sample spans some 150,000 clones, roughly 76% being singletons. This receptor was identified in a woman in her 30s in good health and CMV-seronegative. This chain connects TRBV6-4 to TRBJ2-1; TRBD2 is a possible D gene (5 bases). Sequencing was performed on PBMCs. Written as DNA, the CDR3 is TGTGCCAGCAGTGACCGGGACTACAATGAGCAGTTCTTC. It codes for CASSDRDYNEQFF.